This TCR beta chain was identified in a study of T cells after yellow fever vaccination (dated 2019 in TCRdb). Regarding the study in general: The SMART-Seq v4 Ultra Low Input RNA kit was used to prepare libraries from fractions with low cell numbers. To track T-cell clones before and after primary and booster YFV17D yellow fever vaccination, bulk TCR alpha and beta repertoires were sequenced longitudinally. The cohort comprised two healthy male donors, one aged 18 to 29 and one aged 30 to 40 years. Blood samples were taken at several timepoints before and after primary and secondary immunization, and bulk PBMC replicates and cell subsets were isolated.

Results the study describes overall, beyond this receptor: Only two donors were included in the study, so the extent to which the findings can be generalized is limited. A small share of clonotypes was detected in both CD4 and CD8 compartments, with the overlap likely arising from convergent recombination. Compared with the primary T-cell response, the secondary T-cell response was faster but weaker, reaching its peak on day 5 rather than on day 15. Computational filtering was required because FACS-sorted repertoires could contain abundant contaminating clonotypes from the bulk population. After the booster, most of the clones that had expanded following primary vaccination were detected again (approximately 96% of CD4 and 80% to 90% of CD8), which suggests that memory was broadly maintained.

The treatment or condition tag for this specimen amounts to: live attenuated yellow fever vaccine strain. At each blood-draw timepoint, two biological replicates of bulk PBMCs were obtained. PBMCs were isolated from peripheral blood using a standard Ficoll-Paque protocol. RNA was extracted with TriZol from bulk PBMCs, CD4 and CD8 fractions, and dextramer-positive and dextramer-negative fractions. TCR cDNA was synthesized by 5'RACE template switching, through which a universal primer site and unique molecular identifiers were introduced. Priming for cDNA synthesis came from both the TCR alpha and TCR beta constant segments. Two PCR steps were used to amplify libraries, with sample barcodes and sequencing adapters being added in the second step. Sequencing of the libraries was done on either Illumina HiSeq 2500 (2x100 bp) or NovaSeq (2x150 bp). In the paper's pipeline: MIGEC was used to demultiplex reads and collapse the reads into UMI consensus sequences, and MiXCR was used for V(D)J alignment. Vaccine-responding clonotypes were identified with edgeR using replicate PBMC samples, with FDR below 0.01 and a log2 fold change above 5 up to day 15 being required. Bulk clonotypes were assigned CD4 or CD8 identity according to which sequenced CD4 or CD8 repertoire held them at higher abundance. The public reads were reprocessed in TCRdb via fastp at Q25 and MiXCR, keeping in-frame beta chains. Identical CDR3 protein sequences are pooled into one entry, listed with their most common genes and DNA. What appears here as the V and J calls and clone size reflects TCRdb's work, not the paper's. The sample records hundreds of thousands of distinct CDR3 sequences, roughly 13% of which are singletons. The top ten clones comprise about 14% of the sample.

A word on this clonotype: Its antigen remains undetermined. No base quality values were provided; no much bigger clone lies one nucleotide off.

At the junction V is shortened by 4 bases and J by 3 bases; bases outside the gene matches: 15. From its cysteine to its phenylalanine, the CDR3 spans 18 amino acids. Left in the record is the CDR3 DNA by itself, 54 bases read in frame from the first base. CDR1 is given as SGHRS and CDR2 as YFSETQ, both from the germline V gene. The chain joins TRBV5-1 to TRBJ2-2, and 7 junctional nucleotides match TRBD1. The sequencing used PBMCs, collected on the day of the yellow fever booster vaccination. This TCR was sampled from a man aged 25 to 40 who received the YFV17D yellow fever vaccine. The CDR3 has the sequence CASSLVQGRAVYTGELFF. The DNA is as follows: TGCGCCAGCAGCCTGGTACAGGGGCGTGCCGTCTACACCGGGGAGCTGTTTTTT.